The present TCR beta chain was sequenced within a study of T cell repertoires in cytomegalovirus infection. Study information: CMV infection together with matching HLA type was indicated by public TCR beta signatures. General study results and limits: HLA-C-restricted, CMV-specific TCR beta clonotypes were dominant ex vivo. Identification of carriers of CMV plus the relevant HLA was achieved through cumulative public TCR beta family frequency.

This clonotype has a handful of counts. Its antigen is still unknown. TCRdb re-called the reads with MiXCR, one entry per CDR3 protein. The sample shows roughly 280,000 distinct CDR3 sequences, roughly a fifth of them seen only once. V trimming: 0 bases; J trimming: 4 bases; junction bases outside the gene matches: 5. This CDR3 spans 15 amino acids. Per germline, CDR1 SGHRS and CDR2 YFSETQ. The chain is built from TRBV5-1 and TRBJ2-3; TRBD2 matches at 7 bases. The sequence was obtained from a human donor in good health (CMV status not recorded). Some clones in this sample may be carry-over from other donors' samples. Sequenced here: cultured PBMCs, sampled from culture after CMV antigen stimulation. CDR3: CASSLGAGVPDTQYF. The CDR3 nucleotides read TGCGCCAGCAGCTTGGGGGCGGGAGTACCAGATACGCAGTATTTT.